A selection of T cell receptor beta chains follows, all from one sample in a study of blood T cell repertoires in COVID-19. Only in-frame clones appear in the TCRdb table, and some are missing; sequencing was by immunoSEQ multiplex PCR. The sample has fewer than 300,000 clones, 80% to 90% seen once; the top ten hold approximately 12%. Sequenced: peripheral blood. These receptors came from a woman in her thirties with COVID-19, enrolled during active disease. The CDR3 runs from the conserved cysteine through the conserved F or W. Each record gives: clone size, J gene, D gene, V gene, CDR3 protein, CDR3 DNA. A D gene is named only where the DNA matches it firmly. A clone size is listed for some rows: how often the clone was seen (once, few, many), or a class if it is expanded.

>NA|TRBJ2-7|NA|TRBV5-1
CASSLAGRVNRATYEQYF
TGCGCCAGCAGCTTGGCCGGCCGGGTCAACCGAGCCACCTACGAGCAGTACTTC
>NA|TRBJ1-2|NA|TRBV4-1
CASSQVLGAGYTF
TGCGCCAGCAGCCAAGTTCTAGGGGCCGGCTACACCTTC
>NA|TRBJ2-7|NA|TRBV5-6
CASSLAGELTYEQYF
TGTGCCAGCAGCTTGGCGGGGGAACTTACCTACGAGCAGTACTTC
>NA|TRBJ1-2|TRBD1|TRBV10-3
CAISDWEQGAFGYTF
TGTGCCATCAGTGATTGGGAGCAGGGGGCATTTGGCTACACCTTC
>NA|TRBJ2-3|NA|TRBV10-3
CAISSGRSTDTQYF
TGTGCCATCAGCTCGGGTCGGAGCACAGATACGCAGTATTTT
>NA|TRBJ2-7|NA|TRBV11-2
CASSLDPVLYEQYF
TGTGCCAGCAGCTTAGATCCCGTCCTCTACGAGCAGTACTTC
>NA|TRBJ2-7|NA|TRBV15
CATSRDPGVASYEQYF
TGTGCCACCAGCAGAGATCCAGGGGTAGCGTCCTACGAGCAGTACTTC
>NA|TRBJ2-5|TRBD1|TRBV19
CASSMSRDSPAQYF
TGTGCCAGTAGTATGTCAAGGGACAGTCCGGCCCAGTACTTC
>NA|TRBJ1-5|NA|TRBV5-1
CASSLAGDQPQHF
TGCGCCAGCAGCTTGGCGGGGGATCAGCCCCAGCATTTT
>NA|TRBJ1-5|NA|TRBV10-3
CAISAQGQPQHF
TGTGCCATCAGTGCCCAGGGTCAGCCCCAGCATTTT
>NA|TRBJ2-3|NA|TRBV6-5
CASSYSNRLSDTQYF
TGTGCCAGCAGTTACTCTAACAGGCTATCAGATACGCAGTATTTT
>NA|TRBJ2-3|NA|TRBV7-8
CASSFTASTDTQYF
TGTGCCAGCAGCTTTACTGCTAGCACAGATACGCAGTATTTT
>NA|TRBJ2-6|NA|TRBV4-2
CASSQGRTGSSGANVLTF
TGTGCCAGCAGCCAAGGCCGAACAGGGAGCTCTGGGGCCAACGTCCTGACTTTC
>NA|TRBJ2-2|NA|TRBV24-1
CATSDPALSNTGELFF
TGTGCCACCAGTGATCCCGCACTTTCGAACACCGGGGAGCTGTTTTTT
>few|TRBJ2-3|TRBD2|TRBV6-4
CASSGTSGGADTQYF
TGTGCCAGCAGCGGGACTAGCGGGGGGGCAGATACGCAGTATTTT
>NA|TRBJ2-2|TRBD2|TRBV11-2
CASSPGLAANTGELFF
TGTGCCAGCAGCCCCGGACTAGCGGCTAACACCGGGGAGCTGTTTTTT
>NA|TRBJ2-5|TRBD1|TRBV29-1
CSVATGIAETQYF
TGCAGCGTTGCGACAGGGATCGCAGAGACCCAGTACTTC
>NA|TRBJ2-7|NA|TRBV6-6
CASSYSGGAHSYEQYF
TGTGCCAGCAGTTACTCAGGAGGGGCGCACTCCTACGAGCAGTACTTC
>NA|TRBJ2-3|TRBD1|TRBV25-1
CASTGEGAQGDTQYF
TGTGCCAGCACTGGTGAGGGGGCGCAGGGAGATACGCAGTATTTT
>NA|TRBJ2-7|NA|TRBV5-1
CASPGNYEQYF
TGCGCCAGCCCGGGGAACTACGAGCAGTACTTC
>NA|TRBJ1-2|NA|TRBV18
CASSPQGYGYTF
TGTGCCAGCTCACCGCAGGGTTATGGCTACACCTTC
>NA|TRBJ2-7|TRBD2|TRBV7-8
CASSLTRGLAGGYEQYF
TGTGCCAGCAGCTTAACCCGCGGCCTAGCGGGGGGCTACGAGCAGTACTTC
>NA|TRBJ2-3|TRBD2|TRBV10-3
CAISESSGGADTQYF
TGTGCCATCAGTGAGTCAAGCGGGGGGGCAGATACGCAGTATTTT
>NA|TRBJ2-4|NA|TRBV5-1
CASSLGQLVAKNIQYF
TGCGCCAGCAGCTTGGGACAGTTGGTAGCCAAAAACATTCAGTACTTC
>NA|TRBJ2-4|NA|TRBV5-5
CASSYGAKNIQYF
TGTGCCAGCAGCTACGGGGCCAAAAACATTCAGTACTTC
>NA|TRBJ2-3|TRBD2|TRBV5-1
CASSPLTSGVPDTQYF
TGCGCCAGCAGCCCTCTGACTAGCGGGGTCCCCGATACGCAGTATTTT
>NA|TRBJ1-3|TRBD1|TRBV7-9
CASSPDRGSGNTIYF
TGTGCCAGCAGCCCCGACAGGGGCTCTGGAAACACCATATATTTT
>NA|TRBJ1-1|NA|TRBV5-4
CASSSGTGYTEAFF
TGTGCCAGCAGCTCAGGAACAGGGTACACTGAAGCTTTCTTT
>NA|TRBJ2-7|TRBD1|TRBV2
CASTGTGGNSYEQYF
TGTGCCAGCACAGGGACAGGGGGCAACTCCTACGAGCAGTACTTC
>NA|TRBJ2-1|TRBD1|TRBV28
CASSLSRDRAYNEQFF
TGTGCCAGCAGTTTGTCCCGGGACAGGGCCTACAATGAGCAGTTCTTC
>NA|TRBJ1-4|TRBD1|TRBV11-2
CASSTYRGREKLFF
TGTGCCAGCAGCACGTACAGGGGGCGGGAGAAACTGTTTTTT
>few|TRBJ1-3|NA|TRBV27
CASTSGWGNTIYF
TGTGCCAGCACCTCAGGGTGGGGAAACACCATATATTTT
>NA|TRBJ2-5|NA|TRBV6-2/TRBV6-3
CASSPPQWQGQETQYF
TGTGCCAGCAGCCCGCCCCAGTGGCAGGGTCAAGAGACCCAGTACTTC
>few|TRBJ2-7|NA|TRBV7-9
CASSSRRVYEQYF
TGTGCCAGCAGCTCCCGACGGGTCTACGAGCAGTACTTC
>NA|TRBJ2-3|TRBD2|TRBV3-1/TRBV3-2
CASSQAKRGALDTQYF
TGTGCCAGCAGCCAAGCTAAGCGGGGGGCGTTAGATACGCAGTATTTT
>NA|TRBJ1-1|NA|TRBV27
CASSLGPEAFF
TGTGCCAGCAGTTTAGGGCCTGAAGCTTTCTTT
>NA|TRBJ2-7|NA|TRBV3-1/TRBV3-2
CASSQVRENYEQYF
TGTGCCAGCAGCCAAGTAAGGGAGAACTACGAGCAGTACTTC
>NA|TRBJ2-1|NA|TRBV5-6
CASSLDGYYEQFF
TGTGCCAGCAGCTTGGATGGTTACTATGAGCAGTTCTTC
>NA|TRBJ2-2|NA|TRBV5-4
CASSLGVNPNTGELFF
TGTGCCAGCAGCTTGGGAGTCAATCCGAACACCGGGGAGCTGTTTTTT